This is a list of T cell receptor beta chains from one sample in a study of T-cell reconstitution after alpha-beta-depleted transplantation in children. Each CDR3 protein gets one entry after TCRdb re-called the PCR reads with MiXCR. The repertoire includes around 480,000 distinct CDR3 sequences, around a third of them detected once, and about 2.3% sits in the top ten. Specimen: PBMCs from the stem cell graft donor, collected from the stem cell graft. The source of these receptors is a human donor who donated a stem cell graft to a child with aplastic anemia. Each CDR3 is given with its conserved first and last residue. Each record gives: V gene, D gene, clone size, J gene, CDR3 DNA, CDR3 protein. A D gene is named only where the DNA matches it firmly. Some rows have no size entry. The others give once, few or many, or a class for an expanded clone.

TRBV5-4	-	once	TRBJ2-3	TGTGCCAGCAGCTTGTACGAGGGGGTCGTTGGCACAGATACGCAGTATTTT	CASSLYEGVVGTDTQYF
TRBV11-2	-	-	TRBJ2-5	TGTGCCAGCAGCTTAGTAAGCGGCTCCAGGACCCAGTACTTC	CASSLVSGSRTQYF
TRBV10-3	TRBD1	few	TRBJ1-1	TGTGCCATCAGGGCGGGACAGGGGGTTTGGAGTACTGAAGCTTTCTTT	CAIRAGQGVWSTEAFF
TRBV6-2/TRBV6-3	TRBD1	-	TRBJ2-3	TGTGCCAGCAGTTACTGGGACAGTCGGACAGATACGCAGTATTTT	CASSYWDSRTDTQYF
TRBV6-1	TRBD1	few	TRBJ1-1	TGTGCCAGCAGCCTAGGGCAGGGACAGGGGGCGTTGAACACTGAAGCTTTCTTT	CASSLGQGQGALNTEAFF
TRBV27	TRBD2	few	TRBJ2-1	TGTGCCAGCAGTTTCCTCGGGAAGACTAGCGGGGGGGACAATGAGCAGTTCTTC	CASSFLGKTSGGDNEQFF
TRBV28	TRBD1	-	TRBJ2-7	TGTGCCAGCAGTACACCCGGGACAGGGACCTACGAGCAGTACTTC	CASSTPGTGTYEQYF
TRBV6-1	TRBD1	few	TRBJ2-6	TGTGCCAGCTGCTCAGGGGGCCTCGGGGCCAACGTCCTGACTTTC	CASCSGGLGANVLTF
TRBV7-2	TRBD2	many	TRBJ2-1	TGTGCCAGCAGCTTAGCTAGCGGGAGGCTCGATGAGCAGTTCTTC	CASSLASGRLDEQFF
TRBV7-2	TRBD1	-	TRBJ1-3	TGTGCCAGCAGCTTAGTTGGGACAGGCTCTGGAAACACCATATATTTT	CASSLVGTGSGNTIYF
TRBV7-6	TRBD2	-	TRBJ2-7	TGTGCCAGCTCCACCCGGGCGGGAGTCTACGAGCAGTACTTC	CASSTRAGVYEQYF
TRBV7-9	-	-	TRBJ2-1	TGTGCCAGCAGCCTCCGGGACACGAATTCTCTCCAGGAGCAGTTCTTC	CASSLRDTNSLQEQFF
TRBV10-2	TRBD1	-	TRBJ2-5	TGCGCCAGCAGTTCACCCGAGGGGGCGGGAGAGACCCAGTACTTC	CASSSPEGAGETQYF
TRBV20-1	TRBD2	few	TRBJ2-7	TGCAGTGCATCCGGGACTAGCGGGAGGGCTAGCGAGCAGTACTTC	CSASGTSGRASEQYF
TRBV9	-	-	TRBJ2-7	TGTGCCAGCAGCGTAGAGTTTTCCCATTGCTACGAGCAGTACTTC	CASSVEFSHCYEQYF
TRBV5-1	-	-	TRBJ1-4	TGCGCCAGCAGCTGGACACTCGGGGAAAAACTGTTTTTT	CASSWTLGEKLFF
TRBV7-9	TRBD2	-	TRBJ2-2	TGTGCTGCCACGACTAGCGGGAGGTCCGGGGAGCTGTTTTTT	CAATTSGRSGELFF
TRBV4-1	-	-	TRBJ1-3	TGCGCCAGCAGCCAAGACTTGTCCGGTCGATGGAACACCATATATTTT	CASSQDLSGRWNTIYF
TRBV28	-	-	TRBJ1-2	TGTGCCAGCAGGGAAGGGGGACGGGGCTACACCTTC	CASREGGRGYTF
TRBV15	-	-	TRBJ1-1	TGTGCCACCACCCGGCGTAAGGGTAATGAAGCTTTCTTT	CATTRRKGNEAFF
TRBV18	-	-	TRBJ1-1	TGTGCCAGCTCACCACCTGAGGCGACGAAGGTAACTGAAGCTTTCTTT	CASSPPEATKVTEAFF
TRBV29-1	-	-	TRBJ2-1	TGCAGCGTTGTCAAGGCCTCCTACAATGAGCAGTTCTTC	CSVVKASYNEQFF
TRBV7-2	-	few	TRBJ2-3	TGTGCCAGCAGCGTTACCCCGGCGGTTAGCACAGATACGCAGTATTTT	CASSVTPAVSTDTQYF
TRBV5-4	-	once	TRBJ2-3	TGTGCCAGCAGCTTTGATAAAGGCGCAGATACGCAGTATTTT	CASSFDKGADTQYF
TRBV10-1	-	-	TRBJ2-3	TGCGCCAGCAGTGAGTCGGAGAGAGGGAGCACAGATACGCAGTATTTT	CASSESERGSTDTQYF
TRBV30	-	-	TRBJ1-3	TGTGCCTGGAGTAGGGGTTCAGGAAACACCATATATTTT	CAWSRGSGNTIYF
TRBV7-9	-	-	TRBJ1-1	TGTGCCAGCAGTCCAGTGGAGGGCTTTGAAGCTTTCTTT	CASSPVEGFEAFF
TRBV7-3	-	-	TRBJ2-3	TGTGCCAGCAGCTTAACGTCCCTAGCTGGGACAGATACGCAGTATTTT	CASSLTSLAGTDTQYF
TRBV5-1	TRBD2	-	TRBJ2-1	TGCGCCAGCAGCTTGGAGGAATCGGGACTAGCGGTATACAATGAGCAGTTCTTC	CASSLEESGLAVYNEQFF
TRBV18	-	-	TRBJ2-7	TGTGCCAGCTCACTCCGGGACGGGGTGACCTACGAGCAGTACTTC	CASSLRDGVTYEQYF
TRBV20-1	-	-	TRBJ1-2	TGCAGTGCCCCGAAACAGGCGCCCTATGGCTACACCTTC	CSAPKQAPYGYTF
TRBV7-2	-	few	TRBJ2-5	TGTGCCAGCAGCTTGCCCCCAGGGGTCGAGACCCAGTACTTC	CASSLPPGVETQYF
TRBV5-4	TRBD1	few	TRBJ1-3	TGTGCCAGCAGCTTGCCGAAGGGGGCCGAATATTCGTCTGGAAACACCATATATTTT	CASSLPKGAEYSSGNTIYF
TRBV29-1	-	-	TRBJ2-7	TGCAGCGTGGGTATCGGGGACATCAACTACGAGCAGTACTTC	CSVGIGDINYEQYF
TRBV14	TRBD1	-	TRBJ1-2	TGTGCCAGCAGCCAAGATTGGGAGACAGGGGTAGTAGGCTATGGCTACACCTTC	CASSQDWETGVVGYGYTF
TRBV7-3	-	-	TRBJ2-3	TGTGCCAGCAGCTCCGTAGCCGATACGCAGTATTTT	CASSSVADTQYF
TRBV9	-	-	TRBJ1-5	TGTGCCAGCAGCTTTGGGGGGGCCCGTCAGCCCCAGCATTTT	CASSFGGARQPQHF
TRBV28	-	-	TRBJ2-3	TGTGCCAGCAGGGGGGCCTTAACAGATACGCAGTATTTT	CASRGALTDTQYF
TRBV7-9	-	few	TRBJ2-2	TGTGCCAGCGAGCGGGCGCCGAACACCGGGGAGCTGTTTTTT	CASERAPNTGELFF
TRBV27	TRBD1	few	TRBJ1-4	TGTGCCAGCAAATCCTGGGGACAGGGGCGAGAAAAACTGTTTTTT	CASKSWGQGREKLFF
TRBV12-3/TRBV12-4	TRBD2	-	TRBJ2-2	TGTGCCAGCAGTCCCTTCCCGGGGGGAACGAACACCGGGGAGCTGTTTTTT	CASSPFPGGTNTGELFF
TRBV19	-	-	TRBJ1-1	TGTGCCAGTAGTATCCCGACAGGAAACACTGAAGCTTTCTTT	CASSIPTGNTEAFF
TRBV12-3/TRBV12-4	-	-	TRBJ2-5	TGTGCCAGCAGTTTCCAGAGCAGACAAGAGACCCAGTACTTC	CASSFQSRQETQYF
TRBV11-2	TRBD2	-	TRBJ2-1	TGTGCCAGCAGCCATACCCTGCGGGGGACTTATTCCTACAATGAGCAGTTCTTC	CASSHTLRGTYSYNEQFF